The T cell receptor (beta chain) described here comes from a study of shared clonotypes between healthy human individuals. Once extracted for a subset, genomic DNA was divided evenly among several immunoSEQ plates. In the original processing: ImmunoSEQ yielded junction-only sequences lacking quality scores, so filtering differed. Profiling relied on immunoSEQ multiplex PCR, and the TCRdb table lists in-frame clones only, not all of them. The DNA gave D and trimming, while V, J and clone size come from that table. The table has just over 2,000,000 clones, 85% to 95% seen once. Study-wide results and caveats: It was observed that 5% to 6% of naive CD4 clonotypes were shared across a handful of donors.

Of note for this clone: Its antigen is as yet unknown.

The clonotype was recovered from a young man in good health. Source material: naive CD4+ T cells sorted from blood. Subset described: CD45RA+ positively selected.

For the CDR3, the DNA is TGTGCCAGCAGTTACGGCGTGTCTACCCTCTACGAGCAGTACTTC. This gives the protein CASSYGVSTLYEQYF. The chain uses TRBV2 and TRBJ2-7; D gene uncertain. The CDR3 contains 15 residues. The V gene lost 5 bases and the J gene lost 3 bases, with 17 bases spanning the gap. Germline CDR1 is SNHLY and CDR2 is FYNNEI.